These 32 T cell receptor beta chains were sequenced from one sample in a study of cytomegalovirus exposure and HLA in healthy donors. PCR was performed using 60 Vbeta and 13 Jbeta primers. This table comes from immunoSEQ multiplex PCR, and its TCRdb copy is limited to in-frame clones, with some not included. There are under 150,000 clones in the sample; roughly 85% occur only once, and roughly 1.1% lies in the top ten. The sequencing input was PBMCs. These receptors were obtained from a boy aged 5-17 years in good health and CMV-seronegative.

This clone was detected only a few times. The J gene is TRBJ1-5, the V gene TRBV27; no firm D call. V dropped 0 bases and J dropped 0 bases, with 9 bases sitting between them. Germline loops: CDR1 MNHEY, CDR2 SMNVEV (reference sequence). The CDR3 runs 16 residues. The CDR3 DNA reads TGTGCCAGCAGTTTATCGTCGGGTAATAGCAATCAGCCCCAGCATTTT. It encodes CASSLSSGNSNQPQHF.

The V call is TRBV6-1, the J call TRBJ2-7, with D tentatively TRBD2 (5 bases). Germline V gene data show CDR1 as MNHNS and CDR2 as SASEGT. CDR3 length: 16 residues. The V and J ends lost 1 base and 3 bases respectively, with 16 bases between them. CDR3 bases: TGTGCCAGCAGTGAAGTCTCCCAACCACGGGGCTACGAGCAGTACTTC. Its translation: CASSEVSQPRGYEQYF.

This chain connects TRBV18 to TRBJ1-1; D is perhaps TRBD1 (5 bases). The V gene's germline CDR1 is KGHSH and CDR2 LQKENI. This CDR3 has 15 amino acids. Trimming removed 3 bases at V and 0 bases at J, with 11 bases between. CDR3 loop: CASSPPGHLNTEAFF. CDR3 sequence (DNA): TGTGCCAGCTCACCCCCCGGACACTTGAACACTGAAGCTTTCTTT. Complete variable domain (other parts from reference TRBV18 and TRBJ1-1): NAGVMQNPRHLVRRRGQEARLRCSPMKGHSHVYWYRQLPEEGLKFMVYLQKENIIDESGMPKERFSAEFPKEGPSILRIQQVVRGDSAAYFCASSPPGHLNTEAFFGQGTRLTVV.

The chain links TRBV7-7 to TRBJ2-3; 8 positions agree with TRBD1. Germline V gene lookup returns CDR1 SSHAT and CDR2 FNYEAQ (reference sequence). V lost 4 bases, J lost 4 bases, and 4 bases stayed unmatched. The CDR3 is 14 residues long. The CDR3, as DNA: TGTGCCAGCAGCTCGGACAGGGACCCAGATACGCAGTATTTT. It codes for CASSSDRDPDTQYF.

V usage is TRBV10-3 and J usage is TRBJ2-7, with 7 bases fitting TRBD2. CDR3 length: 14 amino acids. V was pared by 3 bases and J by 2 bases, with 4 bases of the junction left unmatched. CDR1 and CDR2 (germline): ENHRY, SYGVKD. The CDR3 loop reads CAISDERGPYEQYF. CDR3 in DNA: TGTGCCATCAGTGACGAGCGGGGACCCTACGAGCAGTACTTC.

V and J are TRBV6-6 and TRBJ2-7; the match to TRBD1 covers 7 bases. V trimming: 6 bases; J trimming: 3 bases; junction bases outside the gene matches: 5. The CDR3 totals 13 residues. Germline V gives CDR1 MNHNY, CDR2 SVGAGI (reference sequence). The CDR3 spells CASSAGGRYEQYF. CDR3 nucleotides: TGTGCCAGCAGCGCAGGGGGTCGCTACGAGCAGTACTTC.

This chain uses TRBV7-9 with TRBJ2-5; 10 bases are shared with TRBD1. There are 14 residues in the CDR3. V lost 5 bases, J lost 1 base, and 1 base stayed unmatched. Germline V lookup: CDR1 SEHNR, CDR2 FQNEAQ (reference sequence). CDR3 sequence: CASSDRGLQETQYF. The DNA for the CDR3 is TGTGCCAGCAGCGACAGGGGGCTCCAAGAGACCCAGTACTTC.

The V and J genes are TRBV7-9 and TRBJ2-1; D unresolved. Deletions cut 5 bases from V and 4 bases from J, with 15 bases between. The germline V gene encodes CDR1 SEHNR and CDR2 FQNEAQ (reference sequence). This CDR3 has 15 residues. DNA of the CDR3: TGTGCCAGCAGCACCCGACAAGAATCTTACAATGAGCAGTTCTTC. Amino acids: CASSTRQESYNEQFF. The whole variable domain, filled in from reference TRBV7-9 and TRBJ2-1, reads DTGVSQNPRHKITKRGQNVTFRCDPISEHNRLYWYRQTLGQGPEFLTYFQNEAQLEKSRLLSDRFSAERPKGSFSTLEIQRTEQGDSAMYLCASSTRQESYNEQFFGPGTRLTVL.

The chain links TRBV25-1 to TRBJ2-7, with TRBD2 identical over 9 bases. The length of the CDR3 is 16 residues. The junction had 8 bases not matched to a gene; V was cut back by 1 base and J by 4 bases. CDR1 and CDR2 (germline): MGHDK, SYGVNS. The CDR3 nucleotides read TGTGCCAGCAGTGAATTTGGGGTTAGCGGGAGTTACGAGCAGTACTTC. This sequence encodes CASSEFGVSGSYEQYF.

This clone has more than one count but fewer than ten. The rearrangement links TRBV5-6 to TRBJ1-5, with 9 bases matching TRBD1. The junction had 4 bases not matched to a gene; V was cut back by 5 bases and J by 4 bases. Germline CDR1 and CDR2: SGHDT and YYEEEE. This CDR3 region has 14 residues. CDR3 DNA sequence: TGTGCCAGCAGTTTTGGGACAGGGAATCAGCCCCAGCATTTT. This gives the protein CASSFGTGNQPQHF.

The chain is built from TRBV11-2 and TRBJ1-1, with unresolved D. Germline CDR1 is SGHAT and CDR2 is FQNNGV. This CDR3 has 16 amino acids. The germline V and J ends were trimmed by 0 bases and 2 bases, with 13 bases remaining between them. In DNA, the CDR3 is TGTGCCAGCAGCTTAGACCCCCCGGGGTTAAACACTGAAGCTTTCTTT. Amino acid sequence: CASSLDPPGLNTEAFF.

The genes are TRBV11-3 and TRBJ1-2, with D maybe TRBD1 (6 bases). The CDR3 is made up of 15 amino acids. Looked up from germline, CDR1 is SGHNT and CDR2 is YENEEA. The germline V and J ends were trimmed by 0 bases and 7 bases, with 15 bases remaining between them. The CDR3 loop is CASSLEGDIMGGYTF. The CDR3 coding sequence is TGTGCCAGCAGCTTAGAAGGGGACATAATGGGTGGCTACACCTTC.

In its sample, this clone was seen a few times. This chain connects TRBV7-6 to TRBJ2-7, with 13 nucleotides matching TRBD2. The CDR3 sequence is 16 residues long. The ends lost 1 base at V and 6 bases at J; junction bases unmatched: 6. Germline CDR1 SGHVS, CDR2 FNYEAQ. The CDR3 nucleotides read TGTGCCAGCAGCTTAGGTCAAGGACTAGCGGGAGTCGAGCAGTACTTC. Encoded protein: CASSLGQGLAGVEQYF.

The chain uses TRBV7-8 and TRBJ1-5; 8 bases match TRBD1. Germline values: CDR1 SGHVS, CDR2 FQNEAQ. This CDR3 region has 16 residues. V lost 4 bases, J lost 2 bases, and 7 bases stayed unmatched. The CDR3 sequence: CASSSDRGGGNQPQHF. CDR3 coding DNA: TGTGCCAGCAGCTCTGACAGGGGAGGAGGCAATCAGCCCCAGCATTTT.

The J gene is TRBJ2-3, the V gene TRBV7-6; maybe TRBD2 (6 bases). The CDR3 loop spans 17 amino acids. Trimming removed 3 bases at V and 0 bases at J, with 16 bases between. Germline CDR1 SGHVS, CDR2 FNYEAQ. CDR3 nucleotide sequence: TGTGCCAGCAGCTTTAGTACTAGCTCATCTAGCACAGATACGCAGTATTTT. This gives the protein CASSFSTSSSSTDTQYF.

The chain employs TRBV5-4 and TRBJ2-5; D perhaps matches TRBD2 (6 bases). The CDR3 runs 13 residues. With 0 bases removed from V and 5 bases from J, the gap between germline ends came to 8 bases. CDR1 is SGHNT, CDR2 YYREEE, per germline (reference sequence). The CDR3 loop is CASSLGGGETQYF. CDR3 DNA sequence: TGTGCCAGCAGCTTGGGTGGGGGGGAGACCCAGTACTTC. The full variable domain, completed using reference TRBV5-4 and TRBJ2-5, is ETGVTQSPTHLIKTRGQQVTLRCSSQSGHNTVSWYQQALGQGPQFIFQYYREEENGRGNFPPRFSGLQFPNYSSELNVNALELDDSALYLCASSLGGGETQYFGPGTRLLVL.

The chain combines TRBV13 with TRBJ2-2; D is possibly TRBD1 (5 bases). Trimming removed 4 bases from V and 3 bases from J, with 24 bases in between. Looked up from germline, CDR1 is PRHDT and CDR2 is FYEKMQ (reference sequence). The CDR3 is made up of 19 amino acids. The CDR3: CASSSTGRVRGEDTGELFF. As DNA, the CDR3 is TGTGCCAGCAGCTCCACGGGTCGGGTTAGGGGTGAGGACACCGGGGAGCTGTTTTTT. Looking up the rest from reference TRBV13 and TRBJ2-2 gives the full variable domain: AAGVIQSPRHLIKEKRETATLKCYPIPRHDTVYWYQQGPGQDPQFLISFYEKMQSDKGSIPDRFSAQQFSDYHSELNMSSLELGDSALYFCASSSTGRVRGEDTGELFFGEGSRLTVL.

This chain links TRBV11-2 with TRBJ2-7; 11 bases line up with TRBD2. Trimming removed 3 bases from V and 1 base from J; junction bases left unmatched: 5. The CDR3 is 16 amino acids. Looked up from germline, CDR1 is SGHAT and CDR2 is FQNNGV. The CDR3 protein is CASSLVTSGSSYEQYF. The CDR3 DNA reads TGTGCCAGCAGCTTGGTCACTAGCGGGAGTTCCTACGAGCAGTACTTC.

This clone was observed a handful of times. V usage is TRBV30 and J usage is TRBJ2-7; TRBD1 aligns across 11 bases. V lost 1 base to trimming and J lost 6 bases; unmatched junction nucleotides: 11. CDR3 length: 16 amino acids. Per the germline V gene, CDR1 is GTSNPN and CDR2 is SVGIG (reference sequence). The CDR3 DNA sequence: TGTGCCTGGAGTGGCGCCCGGGACAGGGGGTTTAGCGAGCAGTACTTC. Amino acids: CAWSGARDRGFSEQYF. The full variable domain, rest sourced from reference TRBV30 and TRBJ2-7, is SQTIHQWPATLVQPVGSPLSLECTVEGTSNPNLYWYRQAAGRGLQLLFYSVGIGQISSEVPQNLSASRPQDRQFILSSKKLLLSDSGFYLCAWSGARDRGFSEQYFGPGTRLTVT.

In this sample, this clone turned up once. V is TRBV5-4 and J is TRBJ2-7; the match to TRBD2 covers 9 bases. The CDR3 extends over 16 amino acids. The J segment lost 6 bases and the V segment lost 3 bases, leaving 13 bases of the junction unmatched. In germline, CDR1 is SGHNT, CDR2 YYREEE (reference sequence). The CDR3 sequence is CASSSIAGEGPCEQYF. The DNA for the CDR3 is TGTGCCAGCAGCTCAATAGCGGGAGAGGGACCCTGCGAGCAGTACTTC.

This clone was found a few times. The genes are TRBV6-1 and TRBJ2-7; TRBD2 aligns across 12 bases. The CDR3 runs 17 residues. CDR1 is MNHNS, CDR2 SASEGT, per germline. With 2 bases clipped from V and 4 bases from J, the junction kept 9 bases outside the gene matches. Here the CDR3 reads CASSELTSGSVLYEQYF. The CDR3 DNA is TGTGCCAGCAGTGAATTGACTAGCGGGAGTGTACTATACGAGCAGTACTTC.

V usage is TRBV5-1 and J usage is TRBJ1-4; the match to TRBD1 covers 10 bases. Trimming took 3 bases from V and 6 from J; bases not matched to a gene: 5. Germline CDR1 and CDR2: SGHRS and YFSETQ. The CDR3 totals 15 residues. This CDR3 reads CASSWTGTGDEKLFF. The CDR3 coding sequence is TGCGCCAGCAGCTGGACCGGGACAGGGGATGAAAAACTGTTTTTT. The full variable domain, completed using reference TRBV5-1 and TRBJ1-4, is KAGVTQTPRYLIKTRGQQVTLSCSPISGHRSVSWYQQTPGQGLQFLFEYFSETQRNKGNFPGRFSGRQFSNSRSEMNVSTLELGDSALYLCASSWTGTGDEKLFFGSGTQLSVL.

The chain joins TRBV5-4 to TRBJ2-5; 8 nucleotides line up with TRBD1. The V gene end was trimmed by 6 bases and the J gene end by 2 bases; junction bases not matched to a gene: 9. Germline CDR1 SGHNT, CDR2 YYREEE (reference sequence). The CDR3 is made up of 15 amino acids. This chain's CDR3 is CASNRQGLAQETQYF. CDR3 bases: TGTGCCAGCAATCGACAGGGGTTGGCTCAAGAGACCCAGTACTTC.

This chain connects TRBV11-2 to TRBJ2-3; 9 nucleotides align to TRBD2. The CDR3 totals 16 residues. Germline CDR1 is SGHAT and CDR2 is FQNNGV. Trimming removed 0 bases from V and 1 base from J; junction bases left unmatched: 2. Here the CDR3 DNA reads TGTGCCAGCAGCTTAGAGCCTAGCGGGGGCACAGATACGCAGTATTTT. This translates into CASSLEPSGGTDTQYF.

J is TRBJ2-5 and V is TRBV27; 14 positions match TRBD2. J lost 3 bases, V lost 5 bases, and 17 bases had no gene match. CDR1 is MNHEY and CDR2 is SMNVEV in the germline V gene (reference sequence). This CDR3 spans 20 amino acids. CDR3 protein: CASSPRRLAGGPGGKETQYF. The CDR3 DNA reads TGTGCCAGCAGTCCTCGACGACTAGCGGGAGGGCCGGGGGGTAAAGAGACCCAGTACTTC.

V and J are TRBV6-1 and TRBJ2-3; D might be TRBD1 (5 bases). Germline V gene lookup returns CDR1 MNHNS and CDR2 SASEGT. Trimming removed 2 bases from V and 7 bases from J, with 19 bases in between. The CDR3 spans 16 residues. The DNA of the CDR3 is TGTGCCAGCAGTGAACCTCTGGCAGGGTTAAGGAATACGCAGTATTTT. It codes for CASSEPLAGLRNTQYF.

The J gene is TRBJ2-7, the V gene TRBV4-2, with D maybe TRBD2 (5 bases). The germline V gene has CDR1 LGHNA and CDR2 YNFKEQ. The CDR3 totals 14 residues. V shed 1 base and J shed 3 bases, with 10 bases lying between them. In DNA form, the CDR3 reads TGTGCCAGCAGCCAAGGACTATCCCTCTACGAGCAGTACTTC. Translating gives CASSQGLSLYEQYF.

The CDR3 loop is CASSVAGGQSYNEQFF. In nucleotides, the CDR3 is TGTGCCAGCAGCGTAGCTGGAGGACAGTCCTACAATGAGCAGTTCTTC. This chain joins TRBV9 and TRBJ2-1; tentative D call: TRBD1 (6 bases). The CDR3 totals 16 residues. Trimming took off 0 bases at V and 1 base at J, with 11 bases between the two ends. CDR1 is SGDLS and CDR2 is YYNGEE in the germline V gene.

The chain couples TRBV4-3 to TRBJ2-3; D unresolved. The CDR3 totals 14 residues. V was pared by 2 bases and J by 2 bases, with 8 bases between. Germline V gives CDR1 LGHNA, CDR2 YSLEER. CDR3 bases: TGCGCCAGCAGCCAATTAGTCAACACAGATACGCAGTATTTT. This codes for CASSQLVNTDTQYF.

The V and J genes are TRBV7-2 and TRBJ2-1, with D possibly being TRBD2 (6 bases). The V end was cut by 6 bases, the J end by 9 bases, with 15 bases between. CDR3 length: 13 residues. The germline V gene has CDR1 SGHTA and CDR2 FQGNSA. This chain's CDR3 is CASSPAAEGEQFF. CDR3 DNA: TGTGCCAGCAGTCCTGCCGCGGAGGGTGAGCAGTTCTTC.

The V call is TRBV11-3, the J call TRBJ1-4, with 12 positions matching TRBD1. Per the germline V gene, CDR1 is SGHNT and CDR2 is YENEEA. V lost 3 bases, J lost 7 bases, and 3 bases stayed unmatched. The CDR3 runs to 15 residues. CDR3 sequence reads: CASSLGTGGTEKLFF. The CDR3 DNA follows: TGTGCCAGCAGCTTGGGGACAGGGGGCACTGAAAAACTGTTTTTT.

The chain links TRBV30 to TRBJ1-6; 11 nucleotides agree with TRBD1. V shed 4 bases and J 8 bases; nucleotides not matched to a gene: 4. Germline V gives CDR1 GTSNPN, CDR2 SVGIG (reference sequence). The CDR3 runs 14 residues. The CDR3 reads CAWTQDRGHSPLHF. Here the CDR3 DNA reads TGTGCCTGGACCCAGGACAGGGGGCATTCACCCCTCCACTTT. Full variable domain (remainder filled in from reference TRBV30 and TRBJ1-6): SQTIHQWPATLVQPVGSPLSLECTVEGTSNPNLYWYRQAAGRGLQLLFYSVGIGQISSEVPQNLSASRPQDRQFILSSKKLLLSDSGFYLCAWTQDRGHSPLHFGNGTRLTVT.